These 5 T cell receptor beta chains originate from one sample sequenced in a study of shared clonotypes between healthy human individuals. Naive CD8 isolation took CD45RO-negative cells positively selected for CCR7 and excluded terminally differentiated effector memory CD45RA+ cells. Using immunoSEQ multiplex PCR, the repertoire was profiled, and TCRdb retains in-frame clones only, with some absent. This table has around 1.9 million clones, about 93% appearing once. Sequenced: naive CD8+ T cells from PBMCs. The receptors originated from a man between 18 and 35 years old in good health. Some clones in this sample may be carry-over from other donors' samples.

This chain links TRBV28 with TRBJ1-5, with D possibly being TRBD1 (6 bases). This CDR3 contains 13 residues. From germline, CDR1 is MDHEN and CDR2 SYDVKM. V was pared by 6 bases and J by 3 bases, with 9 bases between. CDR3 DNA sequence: TGTGCCAGCAGCAGGGGTTACAATCAGCCCCAGCATTTT. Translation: CASSRGYNQPQHF.

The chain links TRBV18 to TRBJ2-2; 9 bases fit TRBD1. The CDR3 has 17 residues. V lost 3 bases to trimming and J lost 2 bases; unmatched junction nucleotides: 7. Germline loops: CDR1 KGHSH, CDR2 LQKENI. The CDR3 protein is CASSPDRTGVNTGELFF. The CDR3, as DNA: TGTGCCAGCTCACCTGATCGGACAGGGGTCAACACCGGGGAGCTGTTTTTT.

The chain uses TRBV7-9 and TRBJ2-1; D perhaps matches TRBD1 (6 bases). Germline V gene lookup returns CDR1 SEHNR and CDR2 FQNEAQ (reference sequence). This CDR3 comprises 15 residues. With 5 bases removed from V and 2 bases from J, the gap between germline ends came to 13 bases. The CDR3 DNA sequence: TGTGCCAGCAGCGTCCGGGACAAAGCCTACAATGAGCAGTTCTTC. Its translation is CASSVRDKAYNEQFF.

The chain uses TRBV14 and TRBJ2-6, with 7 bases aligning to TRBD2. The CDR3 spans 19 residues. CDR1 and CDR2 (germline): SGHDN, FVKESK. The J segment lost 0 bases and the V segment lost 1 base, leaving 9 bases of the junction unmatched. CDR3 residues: CASSQGGGVDPSGANVLTF. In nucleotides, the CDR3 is TGTGCCAGCAGCCAAGGGGGAGGGGTCGACCCCTCTGGGGCCAACGTCCTGACTTTC.

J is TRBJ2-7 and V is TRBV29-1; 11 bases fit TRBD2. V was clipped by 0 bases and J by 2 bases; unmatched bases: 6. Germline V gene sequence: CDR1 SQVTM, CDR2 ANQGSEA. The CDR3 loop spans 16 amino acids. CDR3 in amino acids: CSVEEAIAGGTYEQYF. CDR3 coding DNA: TGCAGCGTTGAAGAGGCAATAGCGGGAGGGACCTACGAGCAGTACTTC.